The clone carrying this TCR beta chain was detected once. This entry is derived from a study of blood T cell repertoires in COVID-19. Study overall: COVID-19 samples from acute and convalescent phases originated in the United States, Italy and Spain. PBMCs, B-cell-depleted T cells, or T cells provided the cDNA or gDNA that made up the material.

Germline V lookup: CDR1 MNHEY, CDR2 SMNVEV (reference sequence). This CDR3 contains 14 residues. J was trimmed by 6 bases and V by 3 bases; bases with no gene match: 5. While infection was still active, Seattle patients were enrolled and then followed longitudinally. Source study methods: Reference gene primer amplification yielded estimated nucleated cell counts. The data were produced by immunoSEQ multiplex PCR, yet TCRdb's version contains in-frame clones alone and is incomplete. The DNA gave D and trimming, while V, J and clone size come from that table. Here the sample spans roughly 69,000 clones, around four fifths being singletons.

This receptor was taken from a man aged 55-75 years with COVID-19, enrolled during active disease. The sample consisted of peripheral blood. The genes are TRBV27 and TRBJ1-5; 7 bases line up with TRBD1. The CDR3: CASSFDRVSQPQHF. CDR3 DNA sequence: TGTGCCAGCAGTTTCGACAGGGTCAGTCAGCCCCAGCATTTT.